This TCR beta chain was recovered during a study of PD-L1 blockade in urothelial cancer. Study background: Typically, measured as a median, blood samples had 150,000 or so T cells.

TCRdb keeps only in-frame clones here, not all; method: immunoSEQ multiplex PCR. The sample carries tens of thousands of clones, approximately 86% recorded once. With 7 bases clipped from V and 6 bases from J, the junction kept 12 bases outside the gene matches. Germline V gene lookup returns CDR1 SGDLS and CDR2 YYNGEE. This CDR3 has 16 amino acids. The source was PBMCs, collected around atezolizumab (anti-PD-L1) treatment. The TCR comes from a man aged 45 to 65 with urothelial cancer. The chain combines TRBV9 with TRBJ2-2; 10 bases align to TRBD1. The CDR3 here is CASSGRTGGFSGELFF. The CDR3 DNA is TGTGCCAGCTCCGGGCGGACAGGGGGATTTTCCGGGGAGCTGTTTTTT.